This TCR beta chain comes out of a study of shared clonotypes between healthy human individuals. Germline loops: CDR1 SEHNR, CDR2 FQNEAQ (reference sequence). The CDR3 runs to 14 residues. Trimming removed 2 bases from V and 5 bases from J; junction bases left unmatched: 2. Assay: immunoSEQ multiplex PCR; the TCRdb copy retains only in-frame clones and omits some. The sample shows around 450,000 clones, 75% to 85% of them seen only once. It was about 100 million PBMCs that unsorted samples used for genomic DNA. This sequence originates from a woman aged 40 to 50 in good health. Some clones in this sample may be carry-over from other donors' samples. The chain links TRBV7-9 to TRBJ2-7; 11 positions agree with TRBD2. The sample taken for sequencing was PBMCs. In DNA, the CDR3 is TGTGCCAGCAGCTTACGGACTAGCGGGCACGAGCAGTACTTC. This gives the protein CASSLRTSGHEQYF.